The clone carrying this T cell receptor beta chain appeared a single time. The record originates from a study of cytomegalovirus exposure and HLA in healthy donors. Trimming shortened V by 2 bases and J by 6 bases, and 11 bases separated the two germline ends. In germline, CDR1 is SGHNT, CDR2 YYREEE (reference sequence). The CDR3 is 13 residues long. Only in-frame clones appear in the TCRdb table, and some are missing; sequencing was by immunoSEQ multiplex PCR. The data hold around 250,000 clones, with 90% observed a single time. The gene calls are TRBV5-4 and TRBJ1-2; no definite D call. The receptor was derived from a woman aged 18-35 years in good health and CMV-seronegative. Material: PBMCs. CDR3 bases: TGTGCCAGCAGCTTAAGCCATGAGGATGGCTACACCTTC. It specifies CASSLSHEDGYTF.